This T cell receptor (beta chain) was documented in a study of shared clonotypes between healthy human individuals (dated by TCRdb to between 2020 and 2021). General notes on the study: The cohort comprised two women and a few men aged 18 to 49 years. For each donor, CD4 naive and CD4 memory were each run on three plates, CD8 naive on two plates, and CD8 memory on one plate. To estimate repertoire size and how much clonotypes are shared between individuals, the study performed deep sequencing of blood TCR repertoires from about five healthy adults. Different laboratories and diverse techniques were used to prepare libraries and sequence TCR repertoires, to increase sequencing depth and limit assay-specific biases. Leukapheresis yielded between about 0.9 and 10 billion PBMCs per donor. Results and caveats for the whole study, not just this receptor: Incomplete sequencing was indicated by rarefaction of sorted-subset datasets, despite the large sequencing depth. Naive subsets generally had larger estimated clonotype richness than memory subsets. Sharing across a handful of donors was observed for approximately 5% of naive CD4, less than 4% of naive CD8, 2% to 2.5% of memory CD4, and roughly 0.43% of memory CD8 clonotypes. Compared with non-shared clonotypes, the clonotypes found in all four sorted-subset donors had higher generation probabilities. The genetic and exposure-history diversity represented was limited by the small number of donors. Pairwise subsampling indicated that sequencing depth was expected to affect the degree of clonotype sharing among donors. Sampling was limited to blood, and TCR repertoires in tissue likely differ from TCR repertoires in blood.

Using the deep immunoSEQ assay, multiplex PCR amplified TCR CDR3 regions from genomic DNA. Extracted genomic DNA from each cell subset was spread evenly across all wells of several immunoSEQ 96-well plates, with each plate serving as a replicate. Each replicate PCR for sorted subsets received around 200 ng genomic DNA, equal to about 29,000 T cell genomes. Purified libraries were measured with a Qubit 3.0 fluorometer, size-checked on a Bioanalyzer 2100, and measured again with the KAPA Library Quantification kit. Each immunoSEQ 96-well plate was sequenced on its own single-read 150-cycle Illumina NextSeq 550 flow cell. In the authors' own workflow: Because the immunoSEQ output held only junctional sequences and lacked quality scores, the filtering could not match the filtering applied to full-length reads. To assign V/J genes and CDR3, sequences were annotated using PyIR, a Python wrapper for IgBLAST v1.9, with IMGT germline references. Reads were removed for weak V/J assignments (E-value above 1e-6), missing CDR3, stop codons, out-of-frame junctions, or ambiguous translated residues. V3J clonotypes were defined by identical inferred V gene, J gene, and CDR3 amino acid sequence. Percentage overlap between repertoires was computed as shared unique clonotypes divided by the size of the smaller repertoire. RTK rarefaction, the Chao1 estimator, and Recon v2.1 estimates of unobserved clonotypes were used to assess repertoire richness. For all TCRbeta clonotypes obtained by the gDNA method from several donors, generation probabilities were computed with OLGA. This immuneACCESS table, as held by TCRdb, lists in-frame sequences with V and J called but not all clones. Of the missing ones, under half trace to an unresolved V gene in checked studies; the others have no known cause. The V and J calls and the clone size are those of that table, but D and trimming were determined from the DNA. Here the sample has about 2 million clones; about 95% occur a single time. The ten top clones hold around 1.2% of the sample.

In its sample, this clone was seen once. The antigen this receptor binds is unknown. Base qualities were left out, and no much larger clone turns up one base away. CD8 naive samples were obtained by positive selection for CCR7 among CD45RO-negative cells, yielding a CD45RA+CCR7+ population from which TemRA cells were excluded. The donors were healthy, HIV-negative adults who had no recently reported acute infections or vaccinations. Every donor was a Caucasian adult living in Nashville, Tennessee, USA. After blood collection by leukapheresis, PBMCs were isolated using Ficoll-Histopaque density gradient centrifugation and then cryopreserved in the vapor phase of liquid nitrogen. Analytical flow cytometry was used to check the purity and quantity of every magnetically sorted T cell population. Genomic DNA was isolated from every sorted fraction and measured by UV absorbance on a Nanodrop 2000c. V is cut by 8 bases and J by 4 bases, and the space between the germline ends is 12 bases. CDR1 and CDR2, looked up from the germline V gene (reference sequence), are MNHEY and SMNVEV. The CDR3 measures 13 amino acids from cysteine to phenylalanine. Only the CDR3 part of the read is kept: 39 bases, read in frame from the first base.

The chain is assembled from TRBV27 and TRBJ2-1, with a tentative D gene TRBD2 over 6 matching bases. Sequencing was performed on naive CD8+ T cells sorted from blood. The cell subset or site label here, explained by the study, means: CD45RA+CCR7+. This TCR was recovered from a man younger than 35 in good health. The DNA sequence is given as TGTGCCAGCGGCGGGGACCCGTACAATGAGCAGTTCTTC. Its protein product is CASGGDPYNEQFF.